This T cell receptor beta chain was sequenced for a study of T cell responses to AZD1222 COVID-19 vaccine. The CDR3 runs to 13 residues. Germline lookup yields CDR1 SGHDT and CDR2 YYEEEE. The germline V and J ends were trimmed by 2 bases and 2 bases, with 4 bases remaining between them. This clone was seen a single time. Profiled with immunoSEQ multiplex PCR; TCRdb holds only in-frame clones, not every one. The repertoire holds about 120,000 clones, with about 86% as singletons. Sample: peripheral blood, taken 28 days after the second AZD1222 dose. The source is an adult who received the AZD1222 COVID-19 vaccine. This rearrangement joins TRBV5-6 to TRBJ2-2; D not certain. The chain's CDR3 is CASSFPNTGELFF. The CDR3 DNA reads TGTGCCAGCAGCTTTCCCAACACCGGGGAGCTGTTTTTT.